This TCR beta chain was documented in a study of CXCR3-negative and CXCR3-positive naive CD8 T cells. The CDR3 extends over 14 amino acids. Germline CDR1 is SGHDN and CDR2 is FVKESK. cDNA libraries for TRB were generated by 5' RACE incorporating UMI labels. TCRdb reprocessed the 5' RACE reads and keeps a single row for each CDR3 protein, giving no DNA. The specimen's table records tens of thousands of distinct CDR3 sequences. This TCR was sampled from a human donor in good health. Some clones in this sample may be carry-over from other donors' samples. The sequenced sample consisted of naive CXCR3- CD8+ T cells from blood. Sample subset: CD45RO-CCR7+CD27+CD95- naive CD8+ T cells lacking CXCR3 (TNR3-). The chain uses TRBV14 and TRBJ2-7. The CDR3 sequence: CASSQGAGPYEQYF.